This T cell receptor (beta chain) originates from a study of response to subunit inactivated influenza vaccine. TCRdb reprocessed the RT-PCR reads with MiXCR, giving one entry per CDR3 protein. Of about 570,000 distinct CDR3 sequences listed, about 11% were seen once; the top ten hold approximately 11%. Germline loops: CDR1 DFQATT, CDR2 SNEGSKA (reference sequence). This CDR3 contains 11 residues. The V end lost 3 bases, the J end lost 4 bases, and 6 bases lay between the germline ends. These sequences were also reported in another study, on T cells expressing NK-cell markers. That study reports: Generation of TCR beta cDNA was performed by 5'RACE template switching incorporating UMIs. In several experiments, sorting was confined to alpha-beta TCR T cells through use of an anti-gamma-delta TCR antibody. The dominant NKG2C+ clonotypes represented about 1.0-7.0% of CD8+ T cells in more than five donors.

The TCR sequence derives from a man in his fifties or sixties who received an inactivated influenza vaccine. Material: PBMCs from blood, obtained on the day of vaccination. V usage is TRBV20-1 and J usage is TRBJ1-1; no definite D call. In DNA form, the CDR3 reads TGCAGTGCTAGGATTGTCACTGAAGCTTTCTTT. Its translation is CSARIVTEAFF.